The 27 T cell receptor beta chains presented below share a single source sample, sequenced in a study of control samples from healthy donors and cancer patients. Assay: immunoSEQ multiplex PCR; the TCRdb copy retains only in-frame clones and omits some. Of over 150,000 clones listed, roughly 95% are singletons. The sample was blood. Every receptor here comes from a woman aged 25 to 39 in good health.

The chain has TRBV6-1 and TRBJ1-6, with a tentative D call TRBD1 (5 bases). V lost 2 bases, J lost 8 bases, and 13 bases lay in between. The CDR3 runs to 15 residues. Germline lookup yields CDR1 MNHNS and CDR2 SASEGT. CDR3 coding DNA: TGTGCCAGCAGTGAAAGGGGCGGACTTCATTCACCCCTCCACTTT. It specifies CASSERGGLHSPLHF.

The chain carries TRBV3-1 (or the pseudogene TRBV3-2) and TRBJ1-5, with a weak D call TRBD1 (5 bases). Trimming took off 2 bases at V and 1 base at J, with 6 bases between the two ends. The CDR3 has 14 residues. Germline V gene data show CDR1 as LGHDT and CDR2 as YNNKEL (reference sequence). CDR3 nucleotide sequence: TGTGCCAGCAGCCAAAGGGACAGCAATCAGCCCCAGCATTTT. Protein product: CASSQRDSNQPQHF.

The J gene is TRBJ1-3, the V gene TRBV18; D gene ambiguous. Between the trimmed V and J ends, which lost 3 bases and 0 bases, there was a span of 9 bases. Germline-derived CDR1 and CDR2 are KGHSH and LQKENI. The CDR3 loop spans 15 amino acids. The CDR3 reads CASSPDGSSGNTIYF. CDR3 DNA sequence: TGTGCCAGCTCACCCGACGGGAGCTCTGGAAACACCATATATTTT.

This clone was recorded only once. For the CDR3, the DNA is TGTGCCAGCAGCCATGGAACAGATACGCAGTATTTT. This encodes CASSHGTDTQYF. V gene TRBV4-2 combines with J gene TRBJ2-3; the D is unclear. V was shortened by 3 bases and J by 3 bases, with 4 bases between the two germline ends. CDR3 length equals 12 residues. In germline, CDR1 is LGHNA, CDR2 YNFKEQ.

V is TRBV3-1 (or the pseudogene TRBV3-2) and J is TRBJ2-4; the D call may be TRBD1 or TRBD2 (6 bases each). Germline V lookup: CDR1 LGHDT, CDR2 YNNKEL (reference sequence). The CDR3 covers 15 residues. Between the trimmed V and J ends, which lost 3 bases and 5 bases, there was a span of 14 bases. CDR3 sequence (DNA): TGTGCCAGCAGCCACAGAGGTGGGGGGCAAAACATTCAGTACTTC. Translation: CASSHRGGGQNIQYF.

This rearrangement joins TRBV9 to TRBJ1-6; 7 bases are shared with TRBD1. Germline loops: CDR1 SGDLS, CDR2 YYNGEE. The CDR3 extends over 15 amino acids. Trimming at V came to 2 bases and at J to 14 bases, leaving 13 bases not matched to a gene. CDR3 amino acids: CASSVGIGQAFSLHF. The CDR3 DNA sequence: TGTGCCAGCAGCGTGGGGATCGGACAGGCTTTTTCCCTCCACTTT.

The J gene is TRBJ2-7, the V gene TRBV6-6; D is possibly TRBD2 (6 bases). The V end lost 6 bases, the J end lost 4 bases, and 19 bases lay between the germline ends. The CDR3 covers 15 residues. The germline gives CDR1 MNHNY, CDR2 SVGAGI (reference sequence). CDR3 coding DNA: TGTGCCAGCAGGGATATAGCGGCCTCCCGGTACGAGCAGTACTTC. It specifies CASRDIAASRYEQYF.

The chain carries TRBV2 and TRBJ2-1; the match to TRBD2 covers 12 bases. Germline V CDR1 and CDR2: SNHLY, FYNNEI. CDR3 size: 16 residues. J was trimmed by 5 bases and V by 6 bases; bases with no gene match: 8. In DNA form, the CDR3 reads TGTGCCAGCAGCTACCCGGGACTAGCGGGTAACAATGAGCAGTTCTTC. This translates into CASSYPGLAGNNEQFF.

The chain links TRBV29-1 to TRBJ2-7, with D unresolved. V lost 4 bases to trimming and J lost 4 bases, with 11 bases between them. The CDR3 is 12 amino acids. Germline V gives CDR1 SQVTM, CDR2 ANQGSEA. The CDR3 DNA reads TGCAGCGTTGGTGACGGCAGTTACGAGCAGTACTTC. It yields the protein CSVGDGSYEQYF.

CDR3 in amino acids: CASSEDPGQTQYF. CDR3 nucleotide sequence: TGTGCCAGCAGCGAGGACCCGGGGCAGACCCAGTACTTC. The chain has TRBV2 and TRBJ2-5; possibly TRBD1 or TRBD2 for D (5 bases each). There are 13 residues in the CDR3. CDR1 and CDR2 (germline): SNHLY, FYNNEI. Between the trimmed V and J ends, which lost 6 bases and 6 bases, there was a span of 14 bases. The complete variable domain, with remaining parts taken from reference TRBV2 and TRBJ2-5, reads EPEVTQTPSHQVTQMGQEVILRCVPISNHLYFYWYRQILGQKVEFLVSFYNNEISEKSEIFDDQFSVERPDGSNFTLKIRSTKLEDSAMYFCASSEDPGQTQYFGPGTRLLVL.

The rearrangement links TRBV30 to TRBJ1-6, with D unclear. V was cut by 0 bases and J by 13 bases, with 16 bases left in between. Germline V gene sequence: CDR1 GTSNPN, CDR2 SVGIG (reference sequence). There are 14 residues in the CDR3. The CDR3 is CAWSVGLPGEPLHF. In nucleotides, the CDR3 is TGTGCCTGGAGTGTAGGCCTTCCCGGAGAGCCCCTCCACTTT.

The chain uses TRBV28 and TRBJ1-2; the D gene is possibly TRBD1 (6 bases). V was shortened by 5 bases and J by 2 bases, with 15 bases between the two germline ends. The CDR3 has 15 residues. Germline V gene sequence: CDR1 MDHEN, CDR2 SYDVKM. CDR3 nucleotides: TGTGCCAGCAGTCCACTTATGAGGGGGAACTATGGCTACACCTTC. Translating gives CASSPLMRGNYGYTF.

The V gene is TRBV20-1, the J gene TRBJ2-7, with D tentatively TRBD2 (5 bases). CDR1 and CDR2 (germline): DFQATT, SNEGSKA (reference sequence). With 7 bases removed from V and 7 bases from J, the gap between germline ends came to 14 bases. This CDR3 spans 11 amino acids. CDR3 DNA sequence: TGCAGTGTGCGGGTTGTTGAGGAGCAGTACTTC. The encoded protein is CSVRVVEEQYF.

The chain carries TRBV6-1 and TRBJ1-2; D is ambiguous. The V and J ends lost 3 bases and 5 bases respectively, with 4 bases between them. CDR3 length equals 11 residues. The germline V gene has CDR1 MNHNS and CDR2 SASEGT. The CDR3 here is CASSEGYGYTF. The DNA for the CDR3 is TGTGCCAGCAGTGAGGGGTATGGCTACACCTTC.

The CDR3 here is CSVPVTSEQFF. DNA for the CDR3: TGCAGCGTCCCCGTGACGAGTGAGCAGTTCTTC. The chain links TRBV29-1 to TRBJ2-1, with D unresolved. Trimming shortened V by 6 bases and J by 9 bases, and 12 bases separated the two germline ends. Germline CDR1 and CDR2: SQVTM and ANQGSEA. This CDR3 is 11 amino acids long.

V gene TRBV10-2 combines with J gene TRBJ2-7; TRBD2 agrees at 12 bases. This CDR3 is built from 18 residues. The germline V gene encodes CDR1 WSHSY and CDR2 SAAADI. The J segment lost 5 bases and the V segment lost 7 bases, leaving 18 bases of the junction unmatched. The CDR3 is CASIPLGLAGGLLHEQYF. DNA of the CDR3: TGCGCCAGCATCCCATTGGGGCTAGCGGGAGGGTTGCTCCACGAGCAGTACTTC.

The sample holds one count of this clone. This rearrangement joins TRBV5-1 to TRBJ2-7; 10 nucleotides match TRBD2. Trimming at V came to 7 bases and at J to 6 bases, leaving 4 bases not matched to a gene. The CDR3 is 12 residues long. Germline CDR1 reads SGHRS; CDR2 reads YFSETQ. CDR3: CASGTSAGEQYF. For the CDR3, the DNA is TGCGCCAGCGGGACTAGCGCAGGCGAGCAGTACTTC.

CDR3 loop: CASSFGRGNSPLHF. In DNA, the CDR3 is TGTGCCAGCAGCTTCGGGCGAGGCAATTCACCCCTCCACTTT. The chain carries TRBV11-2 and TRBJ1-6; D ambiguous. Trimming removed 3 bases at V and 7 bases at J, with 10 bases between. This CDR3 spans 14 amino acids. In germline, CDR1 is SGHAT, CDR2 FQNNGV. Supplemented by reference TRBV11-2 and TRBJ1-6, the full variable domain reads EAGVAQSPRYKIIEKRQSVAFWCNPISGHATLYWYQQILGQGPKLLIQFQNNGVVDDSQLPKDRFSAERLKGVDSTLKIQPAKLEDSAVYLCASSFGRGNSPLHFGNGTRLTVT.

This chain links TRBV19 with TRBJ1-2; 9 bases line up with TRBD1. Germline CDR1 and CDR2: LNHDA and SQIVND (reference sequence). J gave up 4 bases and V 5 bases, and 17 bases lay outside the gene matches. The CDR3 has 18 amino acids. The CDR3: CASSYTPGQGLYSYGYTF. The CDR3 bases are TGTGCCAGTAGTTACACGCCGGGACAGGGACTTTATAGCTATGGCTACACCTTC. The full variable domain, its missing parts supplied by reference TRBV19 and TRBJ1-2, is DGGITQSPKYLFRKEGQNVTLSCEQNLNHDAMYWYRQDPGQGLRLIYYSQIVNDFQKGDIAEGYSVSREKKESFPLTVTSAQKNPTAFYLCASSYTPGQGLYSYGYTFGSGTRLTVV.

J is TRBJ2-4 and V is TRBV18, with TRBD1 matching over 7 bases. With 3 bases clipped from V and 6 bases from J, the junction kept 11 bases outside the gene matches. Germline V gene sequence: CDR1 KGHSH, CDR2 LQKENI. The CDR3 has 16 amino acids. The CDR3 loop reads CASSPLGQARGNIQYF. The CDR3 region has the DNA TGTGCCAGCTCACCTCTTGGACAGGCCAGGGGAAACATTCAGTACTTC.

The chain joins TRBV12-3 or TRBV12-4 to TRBJ1-1; D perhaps matches TRBD1 (6 bases). This CDR3 contains 13 residues. V was pared by 5 bases and J by 4 bases, with 11 bases between. CDR3 DNA sequence: TGTGCCAGCAGTCGAACAGGGTCCACTGAAGCTTTCTTT. Translation gives CASSRTGSTEAFF.

This chain links TRBV27 with TRBJ2-3; D call uncertain. The CDR3 loop spans 13 amino acids. Deletions cut 5 bases from V and 5 bases from J, with 11 bases between. The germline CDR1 and CDR2 sequences are MNHEY and SMNVEV (reference sequence). The CDR3 DNA is TGTGCCAGCAGTCCCGGCTATCGAGATACGCAGTATTTT. This encodes CASSPGYRDTQYF.

The gene calls are TRBV18 and TRBJ2-5, with D hard to call. Trimming left V 3 bases short and J 2 bases short, with 7 bases between. This CDR3 contains 13 residues. Germline V gene lookup returns CDR1 KGHSH and CDR2 LQKENI. DNA of the CDR3: TGTGCCAGCTCACCGCAGAAACAAGAGACCCAGTACTTC. It encodes CASSPQKQETQYF.

This clone was detected once. The CDR3 loop is CASSVDEGLAGANVLTF. Here the CDR3 DNA reads TGTGCCAGCAGCGTAGACGAGGGTCTGGCTGGGGCCAACGTCCTGACTTTC. The chain combines TRBV9 with TRBJ2-6; maybe TRBD2 (5 bases). V was clipped by 0 bases and J by 2 bases, with 12 bases between them. Germline V gene lookup returns CDR1 SGDLS and CDR2 YYNGEE. The CDR3 length is 17 residues.

The rearrangement links TRBV19 to TRBJ2-7, with D unclear. The CDR3 sequence is 14 residues long. Per germline, CDR1 LNHDA and CDR2 SQIVND (reference sequence). Deletions cut 4 bases from V and 3 bases from J, with 13 bases between. The CDR3 DNA reads TGTGCCAGTAGTAGGGCCTCTAGAGTCTACGAGCAGTACTTC. It yields the protein CASSRASRVYEQYF.

This clone was observed once. The chain joins TRBV24-1 to TRBJ1-1, with D uncertain. Trimming removed 6 bases from V and 4 bases from J, with 11 bases in between. Germline V gives CDR1 KGHDR, CDR2 SFDVKD. The CDR3 contains 13 residues. In DNA form, the CDR3 reads TGTGCCACCAGTCGTCTAGGGAGCACTGAAGCTTTCTTT. The encoded protein is CATSRLGSTEAFF.

The rearrangement links TRBV28 to TRBJ1-2; D gene ambiguous. The CDR3 is 13 residues long. The germline CDR1 and CDR2 sequences are MDHEN and SYDVKM. Trimming pared 7 bases from V and 2 bases from J, leaving 11 bases between. For the CDR3, the DNA is TGTGCCAGCACCTTGGTGGGGAACTATGGCTACACCTTC. Its translation is CASTLVGNYGYTF.